The 18 T cell receptor beta chains below were found in one sample sequenced in a study of blood T cell repertoires in COVID-19. Profiled with immunoSEQ multiplex PCR; TCRdb holds only in-frame clones, not every one. This sample has about 140,000 clones, with more than 60% found just once. Sequenced material: peripheral blood. The receptors stem from a woman between 50 and 59 years old with active or convalescent COVID-19.

This chain joins TRBV10-3 and TRBJ2-1; TRBD1 is a possible D gene (9 bases). V lost 3 bases, J lost 0 bases, and 15 bases lay in between. The germline gives CDR1 ENHRY, CDR2 SYGVKD. The CDR3 covers 17 residues. The CDR3 coding sequence is TGTGCCATCAGTGACGGACAGGGGACTAGCTCCTACAATGAGCAGTTCTTC. Translated, it gives CAISDGQGTSSYNEQFF.

The gene calls are TRBV7-2 and TRBJ2-4; possible D gene TRBD1, 7 bases. CDR1 and CDR2 from the germline V gene are SGHTA and FQGNSA. V gave up 3 bases and J gave up 3 bases, with 15 bases separating them. CDR3 length equals 16 residues. The CDR3 protein is CASSFGGGGRKNIQYF. CDR3 coding DNA: TGTGCCAGCAGCTTCGGAGGGGGCGGGCGCAAAAACATTCAGTACTTC.

The chain joins TRBV2 to TRBJ1-5, with 8 bases lining up with TRBD1. The CDR3 has 14 residues. CDR1 is SNHLY, CDR2 FYNNEI, per germline. J gave up 3 bases and V 5 bases, and 3 bases lay outside the gene matches. The CDR3 DNA follows: TGTGCCAGCAGTCGGGACAGGTCCAATCAGCCCCAGCATTTT. Translating it yields CASSRDRSNQPQHF.

The CDR3 here is CAWSAGLAGASTDTQYF. The CDR3 DNA reads as TGTGCCTGGAGTGCCGGACTAGCGGGGGCCAGCACAGATACGCAGTATTTT. The chain joins TRBV30 to TRBJ2-3; 13 bases match TRBD2. V shed 1 base and J 0 bases; nucleotides not matched to a gene: 4. Per germline, CDR1 GTSNPN and CDR2 SVGIG (reference sequence). This CDR3 contains 17 residues. Full variable domain (missing parts from reference TRBV30 and TRBJ2-3): SQTIHQWPATLVQPVGSPLSLECTVEGTSNPNLYWYRQAAGRGLQLLFYSVGIGQISSEVPQNLSASRPQDRQFILSSKKLLLSDSGFYLCAWSAGLAGASTDTQYFGPGTRLTVL.

The chain is built from TRBV19 and TRBJ2-1; 7 positions agree with TRBD1. V gave up 6 bases and J gave up 5 bases; unmatched junction bases: 1. The germline CDR1 and CDR2 sequences are LNHDA and SQIVND (reference sequence). The CDR3 covers 12 residues. CDR3 residues: CASSGTDNEQFF. The CDR3 DNA is TGTGCCAGTAGCGGGACAGACAATGAGCAGTTCTTC.

The chain couples TRBV7-6 to TRBJ2-5; 9 nucleotides match TRBD1. V lost 5 bases to trimming and J lost 5 bases; unmatched junction nucleotides: 9. Germline CDR1 SGHVS, CDR2 FNYEAQ. The CDR3 covers 15 residues. The DNA for the CDR3 is TGTGCCAGCAGCCTACGGGGGACAGGGAGTGAGACCCAGTACTTC. Protein: CASSLRGTGSETQYF.

The chain has TRBV12-3 or TRBV12-4 and TRBJ2-7, with 8 bases lining up with TRBD2. The CDR3 consists of 13 residues. J gave up 4 bases and V 6 bases, and 5 bases lay outside the gene matches. CDR3 amino acids: CASRYREGYEQYF. CDR3 DNA sequence: TGTGCCAGCAGATATCGGGAGGGTTACGAGCAGTACTTC.

The rearrangement uses TRBV3-1 (or the pseudogene TRBV3-2) and TRBJ1-6; 8 positions match TRBD1. The ends lost 1 base at V and 7 bases at J; junction bases unmatched: 6. The length of the CDR3 is 16 residues. Germline lookup yields CDR1 LGHDT and CDR2 YNNKEL (reference sequence). The CDR3 loop is CASSQVQGQGNSPLHF. CDR3 DNA: TGTGCCAGCAGCCAAGTACAAGGACAGGGAAATTCACCCCTCCACTTT.

The chain couples TRBV19 to TRBJ1-2; D is possibly TRBD1 (5 bases). This CDR3 is 15 amino acids long. The germline CDR1 and CDR2 sequences are LNHDA and SQIVND (reference sequence). Trimming cost V 4 bases and J 0 bases, with 12 bases left between them. The CDR3, as DNA: TGTGCCAGTAGTAAGGCGGCAGGGACTAACTATGGCTACACCTTC. Its protein is CASSKAAGTNYGYTF.

The chain carries TRBV9 and TRBJ2-5; D possibly corresponds to TRBD2 (6 bases). The CDR3 length is 16 residues. V was shortened by 4 bases and J by 2 bases, with 18 bases between the two germline ends. CDR1 and CDR2 (germline): SGDLS, YYNGEE. CDR3 bases: TGTGCCAGCAGCCCCTCCCTACAGGAGGGTCAAGAGACCCAGTACTTC. It translates to CASSPSLQEGQETQYF.

The chain couples TRBV5-1 to TRBJ2-3; tentative D call: TRBD2 (5 bases). The CDR3 runs to 14 residues. Germline V gene sequence: CDR1 SGHRS, CDR2 YFSETQ. Trimming took 9 bases from V and 2 from J, leaving 16 bases between them. The DNA for the CDR3 is TGCGCCACTGGAAGCGGATCTAACACAGATACGCAGTATTTT. Its translation is CATGSGSNTDTQYF.

This rearrangement joins TRBV6-2 or TRBV6-3 to TRBJ2-5, with TRBD1 matching over 10 bases. Germline V CDR1 and CDR2: MNHEY, SVGEGT. This CDR3 spans 13 amino acids. Losses at the gene ends were 6 bases for V and 4 bases for J; bases not matched to a gene: 2. The CDR3 nucleotides read TGTGCCAGCAGCGACAGGGGGCCAGAGACCCAGTACTTC. It encodes CASSDRGPETQYF.

The chain carries TRBV10-3 and TRBJ1-6; maybe TRBD1 (6 bases). The V gene lost 8 bases and the J gene lost 0 bases, with 11 bases spanning the gap. This CDR3 contains 15 residues. Germline V CDR1 and CDR2: ENHRY, SYGVKD. The CDR3 DNA reads as TGTGCCATCCGTACAGGGAGCTCCTATAATTCACCCCTCCACTTT. Amino acid sequence: CAIRTGSSYNSPLHF.

This chain uses TRBV19 with TRBJ1-5; TRBD1 agrees at 7 bases. Germline-derived CDR1 and CDR2 are LNHDA and SQIVND (reference sequence). There are 13 residues in the CDR3. With 7 bases clipped from V and 7 bases from J, the junction kept 7 bases outside the gene matches. The CDR3 is CASTDRFSQPQHF. The CDR3 coding sequence is TGTGCCAGTACGGACAGGTTCAGCCAGCCCCAGCATTTT.

In DNA, the CDR3 is TGTGCCAGTAGTATGGGGGACAAAGGAGGCACTGAAGCTTTCTTT. It codes for CASSMGDKGGTEAFF. The chain links TRBV19 to TRBJ1-1; D is perhaps TRBD1 (6 bases). Trimming left V 3 bases short and J 4 bases short, with 15 bases between. CDR3 length equals 15 residues. Germline values: CDR1 LNHDA, CDR2 SQIVND (reference sequence).

In nucleotides, the CDR3 is TGTGCCAGCAGCCAAGAACCACAGGCCTATGGCTACACCTTC. This encodes CASSQEPQAYGYTF. The chain links TRBV3-1 (or the pseudogene TRBV3-2) to TRBJ1-2, with D maybe TRBD1 (5 bases). V gave up 0 bases and J gave up 4 bases, with 9 bases separating them. The CDR3 totals 14 residues. Germline CDR1 LGHDT, CDR2 YNNKEL (reference sequence).

This clone has only a few counts. The chain links TRBV5-1 to TRBJ1-2; 8 bases are shared with TRBD1. The germline gives CDR1 SGHRS, CDR2 YFSETQ. The junction had 3 bases not matched to a gene; V was cut back by 2 bases and J by 6 bases. This CDR3 contains 13 residues. The CDR3 nucleotides are TGCGCCAGCAGCTTAGACAGGGGAGATGGCTACACCTTC. Protein sequence: CASSLDRGDGYTF.

CDR3 residues: CASSINGRSYEQYF. The CDR3, as DNA: TGTGCCAGTAGTATTAATGGCAGGTCTTACGAGCAGTACTTC. V usage is TRBV19 and J usage is TRBJ2-7; D not certain. CDR1 is LNHDA, CDR2 SQIVND, per germline (reference sequence). Trimming left V 3 bases short and J 4 bases short, with 13 bases between. CDR3 length: 14 residues.